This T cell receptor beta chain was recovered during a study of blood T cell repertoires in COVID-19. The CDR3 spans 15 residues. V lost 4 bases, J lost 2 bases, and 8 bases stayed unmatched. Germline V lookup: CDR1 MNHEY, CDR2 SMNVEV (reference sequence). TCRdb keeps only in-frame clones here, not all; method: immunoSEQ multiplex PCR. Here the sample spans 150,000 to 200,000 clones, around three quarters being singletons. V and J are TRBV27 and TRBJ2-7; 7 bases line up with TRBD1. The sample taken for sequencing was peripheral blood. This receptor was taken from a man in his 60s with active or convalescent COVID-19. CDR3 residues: CASSSRTGMTYEQYF. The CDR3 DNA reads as TGTGCCAGCAGTTCCCGGACAGGTATGACCTACGAGCAGTACTTC.